This TCR beta chain derives from a study of cytomegalovirus exposure and HLA in healthy donors. Study context: In an earlier analysis, approximately 120 million unique TCR beta sequences were found from approximately 190 million T cells. Findings and caveats of the study: Fewer N-insertions than the roughly 670-donor mean were reportedly shown by an Asian-associated ancestry cluster in a later analysis.

On this clone itself: Its target is unknown.

Use of 60 Vbeta and 13 Jbeta primers characterized the PCR. Generated by immunoSEQ multiplex PCR, the TCRdb table keeps only in-frame clones and is missing some. The repertoire holds some 190,000 clones, with roughly four fifths as singletons. Losses at the gene ends were 4 bases for V and 6 bases for J; bases not matched to a gene: 10. Germline V CDR1 and CDR2: SGHVS, FNYEAQ. CDR3 length: 15 amino acids. This sequence was found in a woman in her thirties in good health and CMV-seropositive. What was sequenced was PBMCs. The rearrangement links TRBV7-6 to TRBJ2-7; 9 bases are shared with TRBD1. The CDR3 sequence: CASSSNTGGLGEQYF. CDR3 coding DNA: TGTGCCAGCAGCTCCAATACAGGGGGCCTTGGCGAGCAGTACTTC.